The 15 T cell receptor beta chains below all came from one sample that was sequenced in a study of T-cell memory formation after mild COVID-19. TCRdb reprocessed the 5' RACE reads via MiXCR and lists one record per CDR3 protein. Here the sample spans 550,000 to 700,000 distinct CDR3 sequences, around 16% being singletons. Sequencing was done on a sample of PBMCs or a T cell subset sorted from them (not recorded which). Source of these receptors: an adult woman who had mild COVID-19 (a few samples of this study predate the infection). Cell type and time point are not known.

The rearrangement uses TRBV18 and TRBJ2-5; D remains unclear. The germline V gene has CDR1 KGHSH and CDR2 LQKENI. This CDR3 has 13 amino acids. Trimming cost V 2 bases and J 5 bases, with 9 bases left between them. The CDR3: CASSPSQDETQYF. CDR3 in DNA: TGTGCCAGCTCACCAAGCCAGGACGAGACCCAGTACTTC.

The chain couples TRBV7-6 to TRBJ1-2; D gene unclear. Trimming left V 5 bases short and J 8 bases short, with 21 bases between. Germline V gene sequence: CDR1 SGHVS, CDR2 FNYEAQ. The CDR3 is 15 amino acids. For the CDR3, the DNA is TGTGCCAGCAGCCCGAGTCCAGACGGGTTTTACGGCTACACCTTC. Protein product: CASSPSPDGFYGYTF.

In this sample, this clonotype turned up a few times. This chain joins TRBV9 and TRBJ1-4, with D perhaps TRBD1 (5 bases). Germline CDR1 reads SGDLS; CDR2 reads YYNGEE. The ends were cut back, 2 bases at V and 8 bases at J, with 16 bases in the middle. There are 15 residues in the CDR3. CDR3 in amino acids: CASSVSGTASEKLFF. The CDR3 DNA is TGTGCCAGCAGCGTTAGTGGGACGGCCTCCGAAAAACTGTTTTTT.

This clonotype was seen many times. This chain connects TRBV3-1 to TRBJ1-3; D uncertain. The germline V and J ends were trimmed by 4 bases and 0 bases, with 7 bases remaining between them. In germline, CDR1 is LGHDT, CDR2 YNNKEL (reference sequence). This CDR3 is 14 amino acids long. DNA of the CDR3: TGTGCCAGCAGCCCGCAGAGCTCTGGAAACACCATATATTTT. It encodes CASSPQSSGNTIYF.

The chain has TRBV20-1 and TRBJ2-3; 9 nucleotides match TRBD2. The CDR3 runs 14 residues. Germline CDR1 and CDR2: DFQATT and SNEGSKA (reference sequence). The V gene end was trimmed by 4 bases and the J gene end by 4 bases; junction bases not matched to a gene: 6. This CDR3 is CSANKREASDTQYF. DNA for the CDR3: TGCAGTGCTAATAAGCGGGAGGCCTCAGATACGCAGTATTTT.

The V call is TRBV7-9, the J call TRBJ2-3, with TRBD2 identical over 10 bases. V shed 2 bases and J 5 bases; nucleotides not matched to a gene: 10. CDR1 SEHNR and CDR2 FQNEAQ come from the germline V gene (reference sequence). The CDR3 runs to 17 residues. For the CDR3, the DNA is TGTGCCAGCAGCTTAACGTCAGCGGGAGGGAGGGTAGATACGCAGTATTTT. Its protein is CASSLTSAGGRVDTQYF.

Only a few counts were recorded for this clonotype. The CDR3 DNA sequence: TGCGCCAGCAGCTTGTTACCGCGGGCCGACAATGAGCAGTTCTTC. As protein: CASSLLPRADNEQFF. The V call is TRBV5-1, the J call TRBJ2-1; a possible D gene is TRBD2 (5 bases). The CDR3 has 15 amino acids. V shed 1 base and J shed 5 bases, with 13 bases lying between them. Per the germline V gene, CDR1 is SGHRS and CDR2 is YFSETQ.

The J gene is TRBJ2-2, the V gene TRBV20-1; 9 bases are a match to TRBD1. The CDR3 loop spans 17 amino acids. Germline assignment: CDR1 DFQATT and CDR2 SNEGSKA (reference sequence). The J segment lost 2 bases and the V segment lost 2 bases, leaving 9 bases of the junction unmatched. This CDR3 reads CSARWTGALTNTGELFF. The CDR3 nucleotides read TGCAGTGCTAGATGGACAGGGGCCCTAACCAACACCGGGGAGCTGTTTTTT.

The rearrangement links TRBV7-9 to TRBJ2-3; D remains unclear. CDR3 length: 13 residues. Germline assignment: CDR1 SEHNR and CDR2 FQNEAQ (reference sequence). V lost 5 bases to trimming and J lost 2 bases, with 8 bases between them. The CDR3 region is CASSGPYTDTQYF. CDR3 in DNA: TGTGCCAGCAGCGGACCATACACAGATACGCAGTATTTT.

This chain connects TRBV29-1 to TRBJ2-1; D tentatively fits TRBD1 or TRBD2 (5 bases each). From germline, CDR1 is SQVTM and CDR2 ANQGSEA. The ends were cut back, 4 bases at V and 4 bases at J, with 23 bases in the middle. The CDR3 spans 17 residues. CDR3 protein: CSVGPLSYLEGYNEQFF. In DNA, the CDR3 is TGCAGCGTTGGCCCCCTCTCTTACTTAGAGGGGTACAATGAGCAGTTCTTC.

This clonotype appeared a few times. V is TRBV25-1 and J is TRBJ2-5, with a tentative D call TRBD2 (5 bases). This CDR3 comprises 17 residues. Trimming took off 2 bases at V and 3 bases at J, with 19 bases between the two ends. The germline gives CDR1 MGHDK, CDR2 SYGVNS. The CDR3 protein is CASSENEGRKSEETQYF. The CDR3 DNA is TGTGCCAGCAGTGAAAATGAGGGCAGAAAATCTGAAGAGACCCAGTACTTC.

This clonotype was picked up a small number of times. The rearrangement uses TRBV3-1 and TRBJ2-3; 8 bases fit TRBD1. J gave up 6 bases and V 3 bases, and 17 bases lay outside the gene matches. This CDR3 contains 18 residues. Germline V gene sequence: CDR1 LGHDT, CDR2 YNNKEL (reference sequence). This chain's CDR3 is CASSHGQVLRGHMDTQYF. For the CDR3, the DNA is TGTGCCAGCAGCCACGGTCAAGTACTCAGGGGGCACATGGATACGCAGTATTTT.

This clonotype turned up a few times. V and J are TRBV11-3 and TRBJ1-1; D unclear. The CDR3 spans 14 residues. Trimming cost V 1 base and J 4 bases, with 10 bases left between them. Germline values: CDR1 SGHNT, CDR2 YENEEA. CDR3 nucleotides: TGTGCCAGCAGCTTAGCCGACACGTTCACTGAAGCTTTCTTT. It translates to CASSLADTFTEAFF.

This clonotype turned up a few times. The rearrangement links TRBV12-3 or TRBV12-4 to TRBJ2-6; D not resolved. V shed 4 bases and J shed 0 bases, with 10 bases lying between them. CDR3 length equals 16 residues. Written as DNA, the CDR3 is TGTGCCAGCAGTTCCACACCCCCCTCTGGGGCCAACGTCCTGACTTTC. Its protein product is CASSSTPPSGANVLTF.

This clonotype appeared a few times. The chain employs TRBV29-1 and TRBJ2-3, with D possibly called TRBD1 or TRBD2 (5 bases each). CDR1 and CDR2 from the germline V gene are SQVTM and ANQGSEA. Trimming took off 6 bases at V and 0 bases at J, with 10 bases between the two ends. CDR3 length: 13 residues. Here the CDR3 reads CSVSGRSTDTQYF. The CDR3 region has the DNA TGCAGCGTCTCGGGACGTAGCACAGATACGCAGTATTTT.